What follows are 21 T cell receptor beta chains derived from one specimen sequenced in a study of CD4 and CD8 cells across lung adenocarcinoma regions. TCRdb recomputed calls from the PCR reads with MiXCR, one row per CDR3 protein. The sample yields under 25,000 distinct CDR3 sequences, 52% seen once. The sample consisted of CD4+ T cells from the center of a lung tumor. These receptors all stem from a male donor with lung adenocarcinoma. The CD4 and CD8 labels of this study may be unreliable.

This chain connects TRBV2 to TRBJ1-4, with no clear D. V dropped 5 bases and J dropped 0 bases, with 7 bases sitting between them. CDR1 and CDR2 (germline): SNHLY, FYNNEI. The CDR3 runs to 14 residues. CDR3 DNA: TGTGCCAGCAGTAAGACAACAACTAATGAAAAACTGTTTTTT. Protein: CASSKTTTNEKLFF.

In this sample, this clonotype turned up a few times. The chain employs TRBV7-2 and TRBJ2-2, with D hard to call. V lost 5 bases and J 5 bases, leaving 12 bases between the germline ends. This CDR3 region has 14 residues. Germline CDR1 SGHTA, CDR2 FQGNSA. CDR3 in DNA: TGTGCCAGCAGCCCTCAGATCGTTACCGGGGAGCTGTTTTTT. As protein: CASSPQIVTGELFF.

This clonotype has just a few counts. The chain couples TRBV12-3 or TRBV12-4 to TRBJ2-1, with TRBD2 matching over 13 bases. CDR3 length equals 15 residues. V lost 3 bases and J lost 7; bases outside the gene matches: 3. The chain's CDR3 is CASSFRLAGGNEQFF. The CDR3 nucleotides read TGTGCCAGCAGTTTTAGACTAGCGGGAGGAAATGAGCAGTTCTTC.

For this clonotype: The junction shows a germline mismatch at one end, possibly a read error. The V and J genes are TRBV6-1 and TRBJ2-2, with D unresolved. The germline V gene has CDR1 MNHNS and CDR2 SASEGT. There are 11 residues in the CDR3. The DNA for the CDR3 is TGTGCCAGCATGAGCACAGAGGAGCAGTTTTTT. Translation gives CASMSTEEQFF.

The rearrangement joins TRBV28 to TRBJ1-1, with D unclear. The germline V gene has CDR1 MDHEN and CDR2 SYDVKM. Trimming removed 0 bases from V and 1 base from J, with 0 bases in between. The CDR3 is made up of 12 amino acids. The CDR3 region has the DNA TGTGCCAGCAGTTTATGGAACACTGAAGCTTTCTTT. This encodes CASSLWNTEAFF.

Regarding this clonotype: One end of the junction does not line up with germline, which may come from a read error. CDR3 in DNA: TGTGCCAGCAGCTTAGGGGGGGCCAATGAGCAGTTATTC. Its translation is CASSLGGANEQLF. The chain employs TRBV7-2 and TRBJ2-1, with D perhaps TRBD1 or TRBD2 (6 bases each). CDR1 and CDR2 from the germline V gene are SGHTA and FQGNSA. The CDR3 has 13 amino acids.

Comments on this clonotype: A read error may account for a junction end that differs from germline. V is TRBV6-1 and J is TRBJ2-3; 7 bases align to TRBD2. The CDR3 covers 15 residues. In germline, CDR1 is MNHNS, CDR2 SASEGT. CDR3 DNA sequence: TGTGCCAGCAGGGCCCTAGCGGCCAAGACAGAGACGCAGTATTTC. This gives the protein CASRALAAKTETQYF.

Regarding this clonotype: Compared with germline, one end of the junction differs, possibly owing to a read error. This rearrangement joins TRBV10-3 to TRBJ2-1; 7 bases align to TRBD2. CDR3 length equals 13 residues. Per germline, CDR1 ENHRY and CDR2 SYGVKD. The CDR3 coding sequence is TGTGCCCGGAGCGGAGGGACCAGCGGGGAGCTGTTCTTC. This codes for CARSGGTSGELFF.

This clonotype was detected once. This sequence joins TRBV7-2 and TRBJ2-7, with a weak D call TRBD1 (5 bases). The CDR3 length is 14 residues. V lost 1 base and J lost 1, with 8 bases in between. Germline assignment: CDR1 SGHTA and CDR2 FQGNSA. The CDR3 loop reads CASSLVRQSYEQYF. In nucleotides, the CDR3 is TGTGCCAGCAGCTTAGTCCGACAGTCCTACGAGCAGTACTTC. Based on the CDR3 plus reference TRBV7-2 and TRBJ2-7, the full variable domain is GAGVSQSPSNKVTEKGKDVELRCDPISGHTALYWYRQSLGQGLEFLIYFQGNSAPDKSGLPSDRFSAERTGGSVSTLTIQRTQQEDSAVYLCASSLVRQSYEQYFGPGTRLTVT.

This clonotype was seen only a few times. The chain recombines TRBV11-2 with TRBJ2-1; 12 positions match TRBD2. The CDR3 has 14 amino acids. Germline loops: CDR1 SGHAT, CDR2 FQNNGV. J gave up 12 bases and V 1 base, and 4 bases lay outside the gene matches. This CDR3 reads CASSLGLAGERQFF. CDR3 nucleotide sequence: TGTGCCAGCAGCTTAGGACTAGCGGGAGAACGGCAGTTCTTC.

On this clonotype: The junction and the germline gene differ at one end; a read error may be behind it. The chain employs TRBV27 and TRBJ2-4; tentatively, D is TRBD1 (5 bases). CDR1 and CDR2 (germline): MNHEY, SMNVEV (reference sequence). This CDR3 has 12 amino acids. The CDR3 loop is CASSPGKNIQYF. The CDR3 DNA reads TGTGCCAGCAGCCCAGGGAAAAACATTCAGTATTTC.

There are many counts of this clonotype. The chain is built from TRBV6-1 and TRBJ2-3; perhaps TRBD1 as D (6 bases). The CDR3 runs to 14 residues. V was cut by 6 bases and J by 8 bases, with 18 bases left in between. Germline CDR1 is MNHNS and CDR2 is SASEGT. CDR3 residues: CASSTDRSGATQYF. DNA of the CDR3: TGTGCCAGCAGCACCGACAGGTCGGGTGCTACGCAGTATTTT.

With regard to this clonotype: Germline is not matched at one junction end, which may reflect a read error. The chain is built from TRBV6-4 and TRBJ2-3; TRBD1 or TRBD2 may be the D gene (5 bases each). This CDR3 region has 15 residues. The germline V gene encodes CDR1 MRHNA and CDR2 SNTAGT. CDR3 sequence reads: CARGSGLWTTDTQYF. For the CDR3, the DNA is TGTGCCCGCGGTTCGGGGCTCTGGACCACAGATACTCAGTATTTT.

This clonotype was found many times. The rearrangement joins TRBV6-1 to TRBJ2-5, with 11 bases aligning to TRBD2. This CDR3 comprises 13 residues. V gave up 5 bases and J gave up 11 bases; unmatched junction bases: 7. CDR1 and CDR2 from the germline V gene are MNHNS and SASEGT. Written as DNA, the CDR3 is TGTGCCAGCAGTAGTAGCGGGAGGGGAGAGCAGTACTTC. Translation gives CASSSSGRGEQYF.

About this clonotype: Relative to the germline gene, one junction end is altered; a read error may explain this. The chain uses TRBV10-2 and TRBJ2-3; D unresolved. The CDR3 covers 11 residues. Germline-derived CDR1 and CDR2 are WSHSY and SAAADI. The CDR3 reads CAGSVLETQYF. DNA of the CDR3: TGCGCCGGCAGTGTTCTCGAGACGCAGTATTTT.

The rearrangement joins TRBV6-5 to TRBJ2-2; the D is unclear. The closer fit of TRBJ2-3 to the DNA end suggests the J call may be wrong. The CDR3 length is 16 residues. Germline CDR1 and CDR2: MNHEY and SVGAGI. CDR3 loop: CASSYHQAGCTEAQYF. DNA for the CDR3: TGTGCCAGCAGTTACCACCAGGCTGGATGTACAGAGGCGCAGTATTTT.

This clonotype was seen more than once but under ten times. V is TRBV4-1 and J is TRBJ2-2; D remains ambiguous. Deletions cut 2 bases from V and 5 bases from J, with 15 bases between. This CDR3 contains 16 residues. Germline V CDR1 and CDR2: MGHRA, YSYEKL. This CDR3 reads CASSQFQTSQTGELFF. CDR3 sequence (DNA): TGCGCCAGCAGCCAATTCCAGACCTCTCAGACCGGGGAGCTGTTTTTT.

Comments on this clonotype: A much larger clone is a single base away; this may be a read error. The chain is built from TRBV12-3 or TRBV12-4 and TRBJ2-7; TRBD2 is a possible D gene (5 bases). The germline V and J ends were trimmed by 8 bases and 3 bases, with 14 bases remaining between them. The CDR3 loop spans 13 amino acids. For the CDR3, the DNA is TGTGCCAGCCGCAGAAGACGGGACTACGAGCAGTACTTC. Translating gives CASRRRRDYEQYF.

V usage is TRBV6-1 and J usage is TRBJ1-6; 8 bases align to TRBD1. The CDR3 extends over 12 amino acids. The germline CDR1 and CDR2 sequences are MNHNS and SASEGT. The trim removed 6 bases at V and 15 bases at J, leaving 7 bases unmatched. DNA for the CDR3: TGTGCCAGCAGGGGACAGGCATCTCACCTCCACTTT. Protein: CASRGQASHLHF.

This clonotype is judged medium-sized (0.01 to 0.1%). The chain employs TRBV27 and TRBJ2-3, with 11 positions matching TRBD2. The CDR3 is 16 residues long. Germline assignment: CDR1 MNHEY and CDR2 SMNVEV (reference sequence). J was trimmed by 4 bases and V by 2 bases; bases with no gene match: 5. DNA of the CDR3: TGTGCCAGCAGTTTAGGAACTAGCGGGAGAGCAGATACGCAGTATTTT. Translation gives CASSLGTSGRADTQYF.

With regard to this clonotype: A read error may produce the germline difference seen at one junction end. The V and J genes are TRBV6-1 and TRBJ2-3; D is perhaps TRBD2 (5 bases). The J call is in doubt because the DNA end fits TRBJ2-4 better. CDR3 length equals 15 residues. Looked up from germline, CDR1 is MNHNS and CDR2 is SASEGT. CDR3 in DNA: TGTGCCAGCAGTCAGAGGGAATGGCCCAAAAATATTCAGTACTTC. Amino acid sequence: CASSQREWPKNIQYF.